The 10 T cell receptor beta chains presented below share a single source sample, sequenced in a study of tissue T cells after allogeneic stem cell transplantation. Time point denoted: mouse harvest day 7 after allogeneic transplant. Mouse grafts combined 10^7 T-cell-depleted bone marrow cells with 10^6 splenic CD5+ T cells. Repertoires were generated with immunoSEQ multiplex PCR, while TCRdb's copy carries only in-frame clones and drops some. The sample has roughly 6,100 clones, 42% seen once. Sequencing was done on a sample of skin. These receptors all stem from a female BALB/c mouse given C57BL/6 T cells with graft-versus-host disease after an allogeneic hematopoietic cell transplant.

This clone was counted only a few times. Gene labels here are mouse ones. The missing CDR3 end, 1 residue past where the read stops, is filled in from the germline J gene. The V and J genes are TRBV20 and TRBJ2-2; 8 bases align to TRBD1. V gave up 5 bases and J gave up 0 bases; unmatched junction bases: 2. This CDR3 is built from 14 residues. Per the germline V gene, CDR1 is GFQATS and CDR2 is STVNSAI. The sequenced part of the CDR3 DNA is TGTGGTGCTGGGACAGGAGCAAACACCGGGCAGCTCTAC. This translates into CGAGTGANTGQLY. Given in full, the CDR3 is CGAGTGANTGQLYF.

Points on this clone: The gene symbols are mouse symbols. The read stops 1 residue short of the end of the CDR3; the missing end is completed from the germline J gene. This chain joins TRBV13-2 and TRBJ2-4, with D tentatively TRBD1 (7 bases). V dropped 5 bases and J dropped 3 bases, with 19 bases sitting between them. The CDR3 spans 16 residues. The germline V gene has CDR1 NNHNN and CDR2 SYGAGS (reference sequence). The sequenced part of the CDR3 DNA is TGTGCCAGCGGGGGATTGAAGGGGGCAGGACAAAACACCTTGTAC. It translates to CASGGLKGAGQNTLY. The whole CDR3 is CASGGLKGAGQNTLYF.

Turning to this clone: Germline and genes: mouse. The CDR3 is cut off 1 residue early in the read; its end comes from the germline J gene. Other nucleotide sequences in the sample specify the same CDR3. J is TRBJ1-1 and V is TRBV26, with 7 bases matching TRBD1. V was pared by 4 bases and J by 3 bases, with 2 bases of the junction left unmatched. Germline V gives CDR1 KGHPV, CDR2 FQNQEV (reference sequence). The length of the CDR3 is 13 residues. The CDR3 reads CASSRDRDTEVFF. The DNA read from the CDR3 is TGTGCCAGCAGTCGGGACAGAGACACAGAAGTCTTC.

A remark on this clone: Gene names and germline match the mouse. Read data end 1 residue before the CDR3 end; the end is taken from the germline J gene. The gene calls are TRBV5 and TRBJ2-5, with 12 bases matching TRBD2. The germline gives CDR1 LGHNA, CDR2 YNLKQL (reference sequence). The CDR3 loop spans 15 amino acids. V lost 2 bases, J lost 6 bases, and 3 bases stayed unmatched. The CDR3 sequence: CASSQKTGGADTQYF. The covered CDR3 bases are TGTGCCAGCAGCCAAAAGACTGGGGGGGCGGACACCCAGTAC.

By sample share, this clone is medium-sized. The genes are named according to mouse. The CDR3 sequence is CASSLNWGDYAEQFF. CDR3 DNA, as far as it was read: TGTGCCAGCAGTCTGAACTGGGGGGACTATGCTGAGCAGTTC. This chain uses TRBV26 with TRBJ2-1; 9 nucleotides line up with TRBD2. The DNA ends 1 residue before the CDR3 does, and the rest of the CDR3 is filled in from the germline J gene. The CDR3 is 15 residues long. V gave up 2 bases and J gave up 2 bases; unmatched junction bases: 1. Germline assignment: CDR1 KGHPV and CDR2 FQNQEV (reference sequence). Together with reference TRBV26 and TRBJ2-1, the CDR3 gives the full variable domain: NSKVIQTPRYLVKGQGQKAKMRCIPEKGHPVVFWYQQNKNNEFKFLINFQNQEVLQQIDMTEKRFSAECPSNSPCSLEIQSSEAGDSALYLCASSLNWGDYAEQFFGPGTRLTVL.

Details on this clone: Gene labels here are mouse ones. The CDR3 end is not reached by the read, which stops 1 residue before it; the germline J gene fills it in. J is TRBJ2-2 and V is TRBV14, with 9 nucleotides matching TRBD1. The CDR3 consists of 16 residues. Germline-derived CDR1 and CDR2 are SGHDT and FRDEAV. V was pared by 5 bases and J by 1 base, with 6 bases of the junction left unmatched. CDR3: CASSPPTGGNTGQLYF. The part of the CDR3 DNA that was read is TGTGCCAGCAGCCCCCCGACAGGGGGAAACACCGGGCAGCTCTAC.

This clone was found once. Mouse gene names and germline throughout. Sequencing ends 1 residue short of the CDR3 end; the germline J gene provides the rest. V usage is TRBV3 and J usage is TRBJ2-4, with no clear D. V was pared by 0 bases and J by 2 bases, with 6 bases between. Germline loops: CDR1 SNHLY, CDR2 FYNGKV (reference sequence). CDR3 length: 14 residues. Partial CDR3 DNA: TGTGCCAGCAGCTTAGCTGGGCCTCAAAACACCTTGTAC. Amino acid sequence: CASSLAGPQNTLY. The full CDR3 reads CASSLAGPQNTLYF.

As to this clone: The listed genes are named as in mouse. Read sequence stops 1 residue before the CDR3 end, and the germline J gene provides the missing end. This chain joins TRBV3 and TRBJ2-4; D ambiguous. Trimming removed 3 bases at V and 0 bases at J, with 7 bases between. This CDR3 has 14 residues. Germline CDR1 reads SNHLY; CDR2 reads FYNGKV (reference sequence). The CDR3 is CASSFRSSQNTLYF. Incomplete CDR3 DNA: TGTGCCAGCAGCTTCCGGTCTAGTCAAAACACCTTGTAC.

About this clone itself: The germline and genes are mouse ones. The read ends 1 residue early relative to the CDR3; the germline J gene fills the gap. The chain recombines TRBV30 with TRBJ2-7; D is possibly TRBD2 (5 bases). V was pared by 5 bases and J by 7 bases, with 12 bases between. The CDR3 is 11 residues long. The germline gives CDR1 SQVVS, CDR2 ANEGSEA. CDR3 DNA (partial): TGTAGTTCTGGGTGGGGAAGGGAACAGTAC. Translating it yields CSSGWGREQY. The complete CDR3 protein is CSSGWGREQYF.

This clone was recorded once. Germline and genes: mouse. The read is 1 residue too short to cover the CDR3 end, so that end is filled in from the germline J gene. This chain links TRBV26 with TRBJ1-6; no definite D call. TRBJ1-6 is an ORF, and what it does is uncertain. V lost 0 bases to trimming and J lost 0 bases, with 6 bases between them. The germline V gene encodes CDR1 KGHPV and CDR2 FQNQEV (reference sequence). The CDR3 extends over 16 amino acids. The covered CDR3 bases are TGTGCCAGCAGTCTGTCGGCAGATTCCTATAATTCGCCCCTCTAC. It translates to CASSLSADSYNSPLY. The full-length CDR3 reads as CASSLSADSYNSPLYF.